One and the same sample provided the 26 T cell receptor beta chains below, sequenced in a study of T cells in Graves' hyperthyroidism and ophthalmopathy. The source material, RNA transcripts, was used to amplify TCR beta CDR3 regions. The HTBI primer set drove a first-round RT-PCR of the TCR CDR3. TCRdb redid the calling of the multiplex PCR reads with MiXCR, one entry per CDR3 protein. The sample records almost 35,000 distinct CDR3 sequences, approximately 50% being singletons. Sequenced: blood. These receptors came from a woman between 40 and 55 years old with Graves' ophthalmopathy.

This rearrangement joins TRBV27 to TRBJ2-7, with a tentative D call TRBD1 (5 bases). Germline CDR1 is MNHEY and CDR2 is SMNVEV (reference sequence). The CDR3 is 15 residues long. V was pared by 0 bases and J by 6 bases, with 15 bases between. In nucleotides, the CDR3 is TGTGCCAGCAGTTTATCGCGGCAGGGTGTCTCCGAGCAGTACTTC. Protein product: CASSLSRQGVSEQYF.

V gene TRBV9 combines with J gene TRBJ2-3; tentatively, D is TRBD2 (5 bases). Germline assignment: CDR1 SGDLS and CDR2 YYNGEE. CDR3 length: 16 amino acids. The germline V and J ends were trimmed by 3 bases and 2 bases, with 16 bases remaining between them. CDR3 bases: TGTGCCAGCAGCGACGGTCTGAGGGAGATCACAGATACGCAGTATTTT. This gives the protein CASSDGLREITDTQYF.

CDR3 coding DNA: TGTGCCAGCAGGGGACAGGGGGAGACCCAGTACTTC. Translated, it gives CASRGQGETQYF. The chain carries TRBV2 and TRBJ2-5; 10 bases fit TRBD1. Germline trimming cut 6 bases from V and 5 bases from J; bases unmatched to any gene: 0. CDR3 size: 12 residues. Germline-derived CDR1 and CDR2 are SNHLY and FYNNEI.

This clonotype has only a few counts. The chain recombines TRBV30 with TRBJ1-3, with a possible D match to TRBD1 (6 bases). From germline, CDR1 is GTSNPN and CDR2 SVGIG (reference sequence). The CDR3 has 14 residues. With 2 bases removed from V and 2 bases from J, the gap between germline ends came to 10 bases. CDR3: CAWSTQGTGNTIYF. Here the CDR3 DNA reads TGTGCCTGGAGTACACAGGGTACTGGAAACACCATATATTTT.

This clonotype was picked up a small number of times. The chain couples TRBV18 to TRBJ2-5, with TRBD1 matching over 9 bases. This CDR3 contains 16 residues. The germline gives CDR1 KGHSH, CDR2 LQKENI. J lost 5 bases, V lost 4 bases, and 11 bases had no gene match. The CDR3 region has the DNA TGTGCCAGCTCACTAAACAGGGGGCGCCCCGGGGAGACCCAGTACTTC. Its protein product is CASSLNRGRPGETQYF.

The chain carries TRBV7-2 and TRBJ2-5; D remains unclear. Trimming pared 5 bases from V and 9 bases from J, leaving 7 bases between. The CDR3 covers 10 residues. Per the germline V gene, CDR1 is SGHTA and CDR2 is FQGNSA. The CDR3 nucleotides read TGTGCCAGCAGCCCGAGATCCCAGTACTTC. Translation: CASSPRSQYF.

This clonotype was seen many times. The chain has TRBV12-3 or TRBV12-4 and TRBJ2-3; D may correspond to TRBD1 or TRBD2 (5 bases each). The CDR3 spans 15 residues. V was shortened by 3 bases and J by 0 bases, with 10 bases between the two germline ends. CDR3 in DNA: TGTGCCAGCAGTTTTCGGGGCTTTAGCACAGATACGCAGTATTTT. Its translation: CASSFRGFSTDTQYF.

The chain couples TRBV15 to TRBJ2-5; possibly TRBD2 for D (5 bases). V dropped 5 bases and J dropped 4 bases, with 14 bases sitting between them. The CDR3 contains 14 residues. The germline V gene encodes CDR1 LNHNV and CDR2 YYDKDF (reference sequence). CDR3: CATSSRAEGETQYF. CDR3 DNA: TGTGCCACCAGCTCCCGGGCCGAGGGAGAGACCCAGTACTTC.

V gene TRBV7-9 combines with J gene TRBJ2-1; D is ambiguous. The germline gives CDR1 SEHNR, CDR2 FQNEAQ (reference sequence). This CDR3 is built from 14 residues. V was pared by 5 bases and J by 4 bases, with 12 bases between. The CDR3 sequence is CASSPSTNYNEQFF. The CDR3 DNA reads TGTGCCAGCAGCCCTTCGACGAATTACAATGAGCAGTTCTTC.

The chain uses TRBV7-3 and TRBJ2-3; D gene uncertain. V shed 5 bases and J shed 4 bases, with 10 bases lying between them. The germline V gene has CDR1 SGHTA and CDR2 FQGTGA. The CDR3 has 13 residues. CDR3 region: CASSPGVSDTQYF. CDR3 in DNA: TGTGCCAGCAGCCCAGGAGTGTCAGATACGCAGTATTTT.

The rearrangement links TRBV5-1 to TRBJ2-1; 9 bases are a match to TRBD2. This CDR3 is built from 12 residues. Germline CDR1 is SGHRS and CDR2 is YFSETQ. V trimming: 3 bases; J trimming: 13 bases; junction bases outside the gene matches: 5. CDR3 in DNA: TGCGCCAGCAGCTCCGGGACTAGCCTCCAGTTCTTC. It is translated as CASSSGTSLQFF.

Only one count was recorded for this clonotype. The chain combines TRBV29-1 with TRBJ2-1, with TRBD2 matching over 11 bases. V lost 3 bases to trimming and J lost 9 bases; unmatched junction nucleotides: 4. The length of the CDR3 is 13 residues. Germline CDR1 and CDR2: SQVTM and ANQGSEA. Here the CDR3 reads CSVDPSGRREQFF. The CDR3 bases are TGCAGCGTTGACCCTAGCGGGAGGCGTGAGCAGTTCTTC.

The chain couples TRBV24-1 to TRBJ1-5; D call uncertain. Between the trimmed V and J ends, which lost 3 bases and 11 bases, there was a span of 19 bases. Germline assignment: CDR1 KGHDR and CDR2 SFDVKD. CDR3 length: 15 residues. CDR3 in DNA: TGTGCCACCAGTGATCCGTCGACCCTAGAAGAGACCCAGCATTTT. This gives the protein CATSDPSTLEETQHF.

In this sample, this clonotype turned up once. CDR3 DNA: TGTGCCCCTGAAGGGCGGGAAGAGACCCAGTACTTC. The encoded protein is CAPEGREETQYF. This chain joins TRBV10-3 and TRBJ2-5; D possibly corresponds to TRBD2 (5 bases). This CDR3 region has 12 residues. The V gene's germline CDR1 is ENHRY and CDR2 SYGVKD. The germline V and J ends were trimmed by 11 bases and 3 bases, with 13 bases remaining between them.

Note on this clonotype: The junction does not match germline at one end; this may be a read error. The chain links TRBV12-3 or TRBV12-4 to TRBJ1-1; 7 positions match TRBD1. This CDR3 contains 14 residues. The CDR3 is CASSLTGTDTEAFF. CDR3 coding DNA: TGTGCCAGCAGTCTTACCGGGACAGACACTGAAGCGTTCTTT.

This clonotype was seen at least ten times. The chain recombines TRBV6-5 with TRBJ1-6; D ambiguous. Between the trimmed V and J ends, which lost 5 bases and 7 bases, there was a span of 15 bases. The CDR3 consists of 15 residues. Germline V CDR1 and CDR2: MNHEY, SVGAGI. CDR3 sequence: CASSDGRRTNSPLHF. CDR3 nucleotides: TGTGCCAGCAGTGACGGCAGGCGTACCAATTCACCCCTCCACTTT.

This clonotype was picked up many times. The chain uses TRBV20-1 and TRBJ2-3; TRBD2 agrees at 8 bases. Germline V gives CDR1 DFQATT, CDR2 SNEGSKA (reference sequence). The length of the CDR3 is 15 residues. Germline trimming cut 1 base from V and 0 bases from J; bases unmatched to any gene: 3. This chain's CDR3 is CSARGLATSTDTQYF. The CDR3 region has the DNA TGCAGTGCTAGAGGACTAGCGACTAGCACAGATACGCAGTATTTT.

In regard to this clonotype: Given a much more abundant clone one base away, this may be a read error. The CDR3 reads CASRPPASGANVLTF. In nucleotides, the CDR3 is TGTGCCAGCCGCCCCCCCGCCTCTGGGGCCAACGTCCTGACTTTC. V usage is TRBV13 and J usage is TRBJ2-6; no reliable D call. Germline-derived CDR1 and CDR2 are PRHDT and FYEKMQ (reference sequence). The CDR3 runs to 15 residues. V lost 8 bases and J 0 bases, leaving 11 bases between the germline ends.

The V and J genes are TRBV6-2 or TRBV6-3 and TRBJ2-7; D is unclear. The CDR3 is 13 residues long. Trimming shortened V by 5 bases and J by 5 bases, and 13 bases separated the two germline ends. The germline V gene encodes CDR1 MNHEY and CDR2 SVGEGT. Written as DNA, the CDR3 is TGTGCCAGCAGTCTGGGATATTACCACGAGCAGTACTTC. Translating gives CASSLGYYHEQYF.

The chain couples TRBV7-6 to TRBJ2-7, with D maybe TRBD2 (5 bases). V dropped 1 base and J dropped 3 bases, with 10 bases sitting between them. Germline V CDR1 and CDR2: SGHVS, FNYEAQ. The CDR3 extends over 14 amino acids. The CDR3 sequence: CASSLGPGNYEQYF. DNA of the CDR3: TGTGCCAGCAGCTTAGGGCCGGGGAACTACGAGCAGTACTTC.

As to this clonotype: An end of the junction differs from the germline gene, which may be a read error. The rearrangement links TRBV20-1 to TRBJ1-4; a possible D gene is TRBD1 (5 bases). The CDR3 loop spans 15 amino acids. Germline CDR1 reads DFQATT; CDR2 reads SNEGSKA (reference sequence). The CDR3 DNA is TGCAGTGCTACCAGGGTGTCAGCAACTAATGAAAGACTGTTTTTT. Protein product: CSATRVSATNERLFF.

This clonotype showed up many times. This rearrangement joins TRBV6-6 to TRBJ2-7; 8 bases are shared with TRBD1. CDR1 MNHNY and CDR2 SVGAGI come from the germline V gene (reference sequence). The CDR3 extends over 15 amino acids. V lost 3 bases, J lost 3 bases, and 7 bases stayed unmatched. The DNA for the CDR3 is TGTGCCAGCAGTTATCGCCGACAGGGGCGCTACGAGCAGTACTTC. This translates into CASSYRRQGRYEQYF.

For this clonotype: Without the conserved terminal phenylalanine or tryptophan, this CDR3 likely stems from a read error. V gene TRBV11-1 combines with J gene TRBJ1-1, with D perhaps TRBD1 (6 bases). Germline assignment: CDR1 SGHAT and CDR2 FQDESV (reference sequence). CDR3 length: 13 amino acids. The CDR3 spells CASSPSGDTEAFL. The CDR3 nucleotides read TGTGCCAGCAGCCCCTCCGGGGACACGGAAGCTTTCCTT.

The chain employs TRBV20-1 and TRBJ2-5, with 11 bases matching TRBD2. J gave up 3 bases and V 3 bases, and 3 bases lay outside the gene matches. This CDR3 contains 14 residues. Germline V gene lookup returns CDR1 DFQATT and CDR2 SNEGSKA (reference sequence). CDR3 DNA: TGCAGTGCTAGGGGTAGCGGGGGGGAAGAGACCCAGTACTTC. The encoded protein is CSARGSGGEETQYF.

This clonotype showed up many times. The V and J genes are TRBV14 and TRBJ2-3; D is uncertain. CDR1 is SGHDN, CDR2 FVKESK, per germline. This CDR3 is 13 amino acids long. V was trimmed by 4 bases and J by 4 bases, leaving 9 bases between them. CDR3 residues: CASSLSGPDTQYF. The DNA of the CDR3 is TGTGCCAGCAGCCTGTCCGGACCAGATACGCAGTATTTT.

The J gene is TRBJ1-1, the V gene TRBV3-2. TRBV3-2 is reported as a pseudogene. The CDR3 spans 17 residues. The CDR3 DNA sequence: TGTGCCAGCAGCCGAGGGGACAGCGGTCTAGCGGGCACTGAAGCTTTCTTT. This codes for CASSRGDSGLAGTEAFF.